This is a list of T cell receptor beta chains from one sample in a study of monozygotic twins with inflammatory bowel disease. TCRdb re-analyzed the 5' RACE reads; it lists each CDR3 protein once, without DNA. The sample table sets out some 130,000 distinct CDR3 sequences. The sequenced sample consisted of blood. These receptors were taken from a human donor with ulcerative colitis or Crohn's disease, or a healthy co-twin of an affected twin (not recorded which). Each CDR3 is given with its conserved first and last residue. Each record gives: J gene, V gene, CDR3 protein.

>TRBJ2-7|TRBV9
CASSLDLASSYEQYF
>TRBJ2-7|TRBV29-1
CSGIVGQSYEQYF
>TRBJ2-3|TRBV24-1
CATSDLVLSADTQYF
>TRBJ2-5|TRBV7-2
CASSPAGVETQYF
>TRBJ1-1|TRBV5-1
CASSLGAVADTEAFF
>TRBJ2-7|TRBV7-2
CASSSGPGSYEQYF
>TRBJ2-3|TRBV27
CASRPRVTDTQYF
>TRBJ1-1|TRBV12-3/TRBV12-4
CASRPGQGAGTEAFF
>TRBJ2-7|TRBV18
CASSPTGGLYEQYF
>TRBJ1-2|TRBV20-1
CSAIVRGTVSF
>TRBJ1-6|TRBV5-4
CASSHRGRVASSPLHF